This T cell receptor (beta chain) was observed in a study of T cell responses to AZD1222 COVID-19 vaccine. Study-wide findings and caveats: Baseline testing showed seropositivity in only a handful of AZD1222 recipients. Repertoire sampling occurred only after the peak T cell response.

Germline CDR1 SGHTS, CDR2 YDEGEE. Trimming took 4 bases from V and 8 from J; bases not matched to a gene: 10. The CDR3 is made up of 15 amino acids. Sequencing used immunoSEQ multiplex PCR; TCRdb keeps in-frame clones, though not all of them. The table shows about 170,000 clones, with around 85% occurring only once. As for this clone: The target antigen is unknown.

The chain employs TRBV5-8 and TRBJ1-4, with 8 positions matching TRBD1. This sequence originates from an adult who received the AZD1222 COVID-19 vaccine. This material consisted of peripheral blood, taken 28 days after the second AZD1222 dose. The CDR3 is CASSGLTGAGEKLFF. The CDR3 region has the DNA TGTGCCAGCAGCGGCCTGACAGGGGCGGGAGAAAAACTGTTTTTT.